There are many counts of the clone carrying this T cell receptor (beta chain). Its antigen remains unidentified. This entry comes from a study of T cells in Graves' hyperthyroidism and ophthalmopathy. Study observations and caveats: The model made its ophthalmopathy prediction, and onset followed a median approximately six months later. Separation of ophthalmopathy from stable hyperthyroidism was achieved by a 13 V-J model.

The source material, RNA transcripts, was used to amplify TCR beta CDR3 regions. When the TCR CDR3 underwent first-round RT-PCR, the HTBI primer set was used. TCRdb reanalysed the multiplex PCR reads using MiXCR and keeps one entry per CDR3 protein. This table holds roughly 700,000 distinct CDR3 sequences, around 15% found once. V was trimmed by 3 bases and J by 2 bases, leaving 11 bases between them. Germline V gene sequence: CDR1 ENHRY, CDR2 SYGVKD. This CDR3 has 14 residues. The rearrangement joins TRBV10-3 to TRBJ2-7; D unclear. This receptor was identified in a woman between 18 and 30 years old with Graves' hyperthyroidism. Sequencing was carried out using blood. The CDR3 loop reads CAISDPTLTYEQYF. Here the CDR3 DNA reads TGTGCCATCAGTGACCCGACTCTTACCTACGAGCAGTACTTC.